The next 8 T cell receptor beta chains were all read from a single sample in a study of blood T cell repertoires in COVID-19. The method was immunoSEQ multiplex PCR; TCRdb's version includes in-frame clones alone and lacks a portion of them. Of around 250,000 clones listed, 65% to 85% are singletons. The material sequenced was peripheral blood. The receptors were sampled from a woman aged 35 to 49 who had recovered from COVID-19.

The chain uses TRBV5-4 and TRBJ2-7, with TRBD1 matching over 8 bases. Trimming took 2 bases from V and 4 from J; bases not matched to a gene: 8. CDR3 length: 15 residues. Per the germline V gene, CDR1 is SGHNT and CDR2 is YYREEE (reference sequence). CDR3 bases: TGTGCCAGCAGCTTACAGACAGGGGTTAGGTACGAGCAGTACTTC. Protein sequence: CASSLQTGVRYEQYF.

This chain links TRBV5-1 with TRBJ1-2; D might be TRBD1 (5 bases). Trimming took 4 bases from V and 5 from J, leaving 18 bases between them. CDR1 and CDR2 (germline): SGHRS, YFSETQ. The CDR3 runs 15 residues. CDR3: CASSADFTGKYGYTF. The CDR3 DNA reads as TGCGCCAGCAGCGCAGATTTTACAGGAAAGTATGGCTACACCTTC.

This clone was seen a single time. The rearrangement joins TRBV7-8 to TRBJ1-1; D remains ambiguous. The CDR3 loop spans 12 amino acids. V lost 5 bases and J lost 2, with 6 bases in between. Germline V lookup: CDR1 SGHVS, CDR2 FQNEAQ. DNA for the CDR3: TGTGCCAGCAGCACAGCCAACACTGAAGCTTTCTTT. It encodes CASSTANTEAFF. Using reference TRBV7-8 and TRBJ1-1 for the parts outside the CDR3, the full variable domain is GAGVSQSPRYKVAKRGQDVALRCDPISGHVSLFWYQQALGQGPEFLTYFQNEAQLDKSGLPSDRFFAERPEGSVSTLKIQRTQQEDSAVYLCASSTANTEAFFGQGTRLTVV.

The gene calls are TRBV6-1 and TRBJ1-1; 8 nucleotides line up with TRBD1. The ends lost 4 bases at V and 1 base at J; junction bases unmatched: 8. The CDR3 has 16 residues. The germline gives CDR1 MNHNS, CDR2 SASEGT. CDR3 residues: CASSGQGRRTNTEAFF. Written as DNA, the CDR3 is TGTGCCAGCAGTGGACAGGGGAGGAGAACGAACACTGAAGCTTTCTTT.

The J gene is TRBJ1-1, the V gene TRBV6-4; D may be TRBD1 (6 bases). The germline CDR1 and CDR2 sequences are MRHNA and SNTAGT. The CDR3 spans 15 residues. V was clipped by 0 bases and J by 5 bases, with 13 bases between them. As DNA, the CDR3 is TGTGCCAGCAGTGACTCTCCAGGGGCAGCGACTGAAGCTTTCTTT. Translating it yields CASSDSPGAATEAFF.

V usage is TRBV30 and J usage is TRBJ1-1; no clear D gene. V was clipped by 0 bases and J by 8 bases, with 4 bases between them. The CDR3 runs 10 residues. Germline CDR1 and CDR2: GTSNPN and SVGIG (reference sequence). CDR3 amino acids: CAWSVVEAFF. CDR3 nucleotides: TGTGCCTGGAGTGTCGTAGAAGCTTTCTTT.

This chain uses TRBV19 with TRBJ1-5, with D maybe TRBD1 (5 bases). This CDR3 has 15 residues. V lost 6 bases and J 5 bases, leaving 17 bases between the germline ends. Germline values: CDR1 LNHDA, CDR2 SQIVND (reference sequence). The CDR3 region has the DNA TGTGCCAGTAGGATAATGCGGGACGGCTATCAGCCCCAGCATTTT. It specifies CASRIMRDGYQPQHF. The full variable domain, with the rest looked up from reference TRBV19 and TRBJ1-5, is DGGITQSPKYLFRKEGQNVTLSCEQNLNHDAMYWYRQDPGQGLRLIYYSQIVNDFQKGDIAEGYSVSREKKESFPLTVTSAQKNPTAFYLCASRIMRDGYQPQHFGDGTRLSIL.

This chain joins TRBV19 and TRBJ1-2, with D possibly being TRBD1 (5 bases). The V gene lost 3 bases and the J gene lost 4 bases, with 9 bases spanning the gap. The CDR3 has 13 residues. Germline V gene data show CDR1 as LNHDA and CDR2 as SQIVND (reference sequence). The CDR3 here is CASSISTVYGYTF. CDR3 DNA: TGTGCCAGTAGTATCTCGACAGTCTATGGCTACACCTTC.